This T cell receptor beta chain was captured in a study of Ad26.COV2.S vaccination and SARS-CoV-2 variants. Study background: Donor joined the COV1001 Ad26.COV2.S trial arm. Findings and caveats of the study: Substantial response breadth was reportedly seen for spike-specific CD8+ and CD4+ T cells after vaccination. Vaccinated and placebo-treated recipients had similar non-spike TCR breadth.

Remarks on this clone: What it binds is unknown.

Treatment specified: about 20 received Ad26.COV2.S at low or high dose, single or two shots; about 5 received placebo; per-sample allocation not given. Each sample was drawn 63 days after the first injection (of vaccine or placebo). Ad26 vector vaccine expressed Wuhan-strain SARS-CoV-2 spike. In germline, CDR1 is SGHRS, CDR2 YFSETQ. The CDR3 totals 14 residues. The V end was cut by 2 bases, the J end by 2 bases, with 7 bases between. Sequenced by immunoSEQ multiplex PCR; TCRdb stores in-frame clones only, minus some. In the table there are roughly 700,000 clones, approximately 88% of which are singletons.

This receptor was taken from a person aged 18-60 years who received the Ad26.COV2.S COVID-19 vaccine or a placebo. This sequence joins TRBV5-1 and TRBJ2-2, with D unresolved. The input for sequencing was peripheral blood, taken in a trial of Ad26.COV2.S vaccine versus placebo. CDR3 bases: TGCGCCAGCAGCTTTAACGGTAACACCGGGGAGCTGTTTTTT. Translated: CASSFNGNTGELFF. Filled out from reference TRBV5-1 and TRBJ2-2, the complete variable domain reads KAGVTQTPRYLIKTRGQQVTLSCSPISGHRSVSWYQQTPGQGLQFLFEYFSETQRNKGNFPGRFSGRQFSNSRSEMNVSTLELGDSALYLCASSFNGNTGELFFGEGSRLTVL.